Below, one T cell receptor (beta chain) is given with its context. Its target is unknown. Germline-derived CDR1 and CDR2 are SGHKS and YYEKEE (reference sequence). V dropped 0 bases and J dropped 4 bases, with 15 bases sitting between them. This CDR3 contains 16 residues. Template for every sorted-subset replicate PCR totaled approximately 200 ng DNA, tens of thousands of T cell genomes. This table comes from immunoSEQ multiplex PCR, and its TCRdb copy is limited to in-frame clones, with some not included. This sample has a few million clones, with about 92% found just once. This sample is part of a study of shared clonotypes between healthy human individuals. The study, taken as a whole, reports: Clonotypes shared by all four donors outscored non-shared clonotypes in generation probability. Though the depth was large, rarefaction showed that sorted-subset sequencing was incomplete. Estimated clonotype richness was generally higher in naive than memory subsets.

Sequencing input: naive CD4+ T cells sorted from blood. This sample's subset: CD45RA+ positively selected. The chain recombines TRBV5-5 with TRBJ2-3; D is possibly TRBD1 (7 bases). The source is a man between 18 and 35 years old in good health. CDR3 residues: CASSLAPQGGADTQYF. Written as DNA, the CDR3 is TGTGCCAGCAGCTTGGCCCCGCAGGGGGGAGCAGATACGCAGTATTTT.